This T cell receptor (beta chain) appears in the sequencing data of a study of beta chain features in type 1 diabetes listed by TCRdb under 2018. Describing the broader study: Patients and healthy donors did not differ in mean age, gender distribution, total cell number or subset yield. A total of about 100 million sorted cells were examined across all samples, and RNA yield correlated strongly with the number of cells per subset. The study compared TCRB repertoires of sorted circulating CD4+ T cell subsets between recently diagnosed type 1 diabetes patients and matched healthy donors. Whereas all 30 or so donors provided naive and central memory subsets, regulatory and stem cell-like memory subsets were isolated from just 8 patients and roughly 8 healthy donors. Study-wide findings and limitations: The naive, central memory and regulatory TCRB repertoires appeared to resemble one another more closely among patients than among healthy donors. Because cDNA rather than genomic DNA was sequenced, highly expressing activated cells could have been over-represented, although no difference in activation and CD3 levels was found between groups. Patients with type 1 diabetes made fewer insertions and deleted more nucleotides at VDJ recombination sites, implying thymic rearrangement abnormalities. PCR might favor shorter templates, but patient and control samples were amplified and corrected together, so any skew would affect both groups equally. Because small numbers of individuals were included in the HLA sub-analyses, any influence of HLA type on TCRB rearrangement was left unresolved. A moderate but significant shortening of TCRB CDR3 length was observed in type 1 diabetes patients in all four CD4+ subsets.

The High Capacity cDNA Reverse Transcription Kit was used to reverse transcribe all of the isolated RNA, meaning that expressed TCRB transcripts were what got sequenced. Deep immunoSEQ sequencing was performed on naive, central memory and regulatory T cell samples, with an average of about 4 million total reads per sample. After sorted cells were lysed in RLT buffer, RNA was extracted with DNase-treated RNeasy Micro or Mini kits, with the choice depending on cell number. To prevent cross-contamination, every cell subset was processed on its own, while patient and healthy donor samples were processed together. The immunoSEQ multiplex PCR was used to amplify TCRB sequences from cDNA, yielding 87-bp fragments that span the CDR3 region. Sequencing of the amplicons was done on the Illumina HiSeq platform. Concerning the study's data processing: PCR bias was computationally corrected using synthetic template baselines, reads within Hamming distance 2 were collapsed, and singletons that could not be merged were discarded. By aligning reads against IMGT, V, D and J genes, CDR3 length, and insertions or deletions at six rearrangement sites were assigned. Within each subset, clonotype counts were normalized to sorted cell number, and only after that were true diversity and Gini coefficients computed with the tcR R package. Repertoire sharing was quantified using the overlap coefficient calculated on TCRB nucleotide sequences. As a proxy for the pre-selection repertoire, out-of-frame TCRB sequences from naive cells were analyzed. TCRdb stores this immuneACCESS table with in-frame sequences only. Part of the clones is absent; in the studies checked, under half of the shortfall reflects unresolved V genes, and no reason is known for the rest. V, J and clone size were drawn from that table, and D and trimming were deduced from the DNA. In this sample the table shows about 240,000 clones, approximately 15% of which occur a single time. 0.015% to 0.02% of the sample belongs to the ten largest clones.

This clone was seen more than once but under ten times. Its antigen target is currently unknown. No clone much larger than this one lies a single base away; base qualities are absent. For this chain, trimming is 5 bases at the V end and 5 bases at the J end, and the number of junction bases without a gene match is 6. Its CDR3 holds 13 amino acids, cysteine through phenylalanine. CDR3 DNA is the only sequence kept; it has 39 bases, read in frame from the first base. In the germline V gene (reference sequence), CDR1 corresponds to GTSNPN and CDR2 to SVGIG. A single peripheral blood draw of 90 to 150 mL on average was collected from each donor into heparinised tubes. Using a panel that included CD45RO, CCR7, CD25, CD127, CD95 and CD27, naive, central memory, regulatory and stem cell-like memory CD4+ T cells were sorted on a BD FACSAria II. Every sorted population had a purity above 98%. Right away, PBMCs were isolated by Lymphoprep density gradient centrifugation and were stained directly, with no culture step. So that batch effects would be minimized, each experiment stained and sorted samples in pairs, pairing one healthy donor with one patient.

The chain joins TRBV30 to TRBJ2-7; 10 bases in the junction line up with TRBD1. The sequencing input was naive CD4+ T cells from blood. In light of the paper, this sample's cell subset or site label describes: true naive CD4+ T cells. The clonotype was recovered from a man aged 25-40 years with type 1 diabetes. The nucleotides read TGTGCCTGGGGGGACGGGACAGGGGACGAGCAGTACTTC. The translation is CAWGDGTGDEQYF.